This entry features one T cell receptor (beta chain) sequence. Sequence at one end of the junction differs from germline and may be a read error. This sample's RNA came from whole unsorted tissue. The sample belongs to a study of tumor and adjacent non-tumor tissue in lung cancer. The wider study: Histology: about a dozen adenocarcinoma, a couple of squamous cell carcinoma, 1 small cell lung cancer. On average, productive TCRbeta reads reached some 4.4 million per sample.

The CDR3 is 14 residues long. A modified ARM-PCR protocol with three rounds of nested PCR amplified TCRbeta. In TCRdb, the multiplex PCR reads were re-called with MiXCR into one record per CDR3 protein. Of about 110,000 distinct CDR3 sequences listed, over 75% are singletons. The chain employs TRBV5-7 and TRBJ2-1; unclear D gene. TRBV5-7 is designated an ORF whose function remains uncertain. Source material: lung tumor tissue. This TCR was recovered from a man between 65 and 85 years old with non-small cell lung cancer. The DNA of the CDR3 is TGTGCCAGCAGAAGAGGTCCCTACTACAATGAGCAGTTTTTC. Its translation is CASRRGPYYNEQFF.